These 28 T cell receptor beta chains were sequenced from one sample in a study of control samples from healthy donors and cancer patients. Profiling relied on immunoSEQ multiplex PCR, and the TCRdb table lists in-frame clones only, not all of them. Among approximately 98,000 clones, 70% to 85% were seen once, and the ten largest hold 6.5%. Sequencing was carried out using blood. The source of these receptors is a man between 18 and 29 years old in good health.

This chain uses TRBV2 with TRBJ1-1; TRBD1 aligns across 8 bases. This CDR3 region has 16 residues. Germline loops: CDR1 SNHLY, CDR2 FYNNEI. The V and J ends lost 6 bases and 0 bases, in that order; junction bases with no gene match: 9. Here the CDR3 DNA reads TGTGCCAGCAGCGATGGACAGGGAGGAGTGAACACTGAAGCTTTCTTT. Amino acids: CASSDGQGGVNTEAFF.

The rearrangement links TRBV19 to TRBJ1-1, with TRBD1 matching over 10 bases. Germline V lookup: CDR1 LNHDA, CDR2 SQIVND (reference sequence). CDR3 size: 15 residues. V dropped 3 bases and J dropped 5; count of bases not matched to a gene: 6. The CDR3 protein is CASSMTGGRLTEAFF. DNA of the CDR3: TGTGCCAGTAGTATGACAGGGGGCCGCCTGACTGAAGCTTTCTTT.

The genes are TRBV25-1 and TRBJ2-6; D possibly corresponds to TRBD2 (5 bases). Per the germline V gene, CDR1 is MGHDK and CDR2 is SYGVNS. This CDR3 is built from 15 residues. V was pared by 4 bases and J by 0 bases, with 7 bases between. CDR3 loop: CASSGGGSGANVLTF. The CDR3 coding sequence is TGTGCCAGCAGTGGAGGAGGCTCTGGGGCCAACGTCCTGACTTTC.

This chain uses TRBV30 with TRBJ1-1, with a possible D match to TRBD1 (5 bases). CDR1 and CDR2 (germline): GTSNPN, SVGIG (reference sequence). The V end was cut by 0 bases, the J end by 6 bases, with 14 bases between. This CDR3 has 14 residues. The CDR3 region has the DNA TGTGCCTGGAGTGTGAGAATCGGAGGGGCTGAAGCTTTCTTT. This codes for CAWSVRIGGAEAFF.

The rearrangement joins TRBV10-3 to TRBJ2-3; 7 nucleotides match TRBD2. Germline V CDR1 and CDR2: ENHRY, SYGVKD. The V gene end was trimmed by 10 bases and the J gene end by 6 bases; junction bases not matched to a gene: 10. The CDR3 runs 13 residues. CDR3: CATGLEIIDTQYF. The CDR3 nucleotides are TGTGCCACCGGACTAGAAATTATTGATACGCAGTATTTT.

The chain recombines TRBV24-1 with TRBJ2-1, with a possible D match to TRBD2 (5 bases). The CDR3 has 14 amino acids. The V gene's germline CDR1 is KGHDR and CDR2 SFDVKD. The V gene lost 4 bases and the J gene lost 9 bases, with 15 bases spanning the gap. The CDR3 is CATSDPRGLGEQFF. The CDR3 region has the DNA TGTGCCACCAGTGACCCCCGAGGGCTGGGTGAGCAGTTCTTC.

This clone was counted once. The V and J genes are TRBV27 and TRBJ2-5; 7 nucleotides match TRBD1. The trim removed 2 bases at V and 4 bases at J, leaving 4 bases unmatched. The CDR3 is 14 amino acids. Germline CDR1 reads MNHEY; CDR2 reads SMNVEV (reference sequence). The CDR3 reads CASSLGTAGETQYF. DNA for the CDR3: TGTGCCAGCAGTTTAGGGACAGCCGGAGAGACCCAGTACTTC.

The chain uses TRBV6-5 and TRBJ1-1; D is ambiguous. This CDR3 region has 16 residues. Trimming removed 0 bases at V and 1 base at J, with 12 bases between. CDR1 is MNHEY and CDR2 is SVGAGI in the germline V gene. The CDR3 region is CASSYSLESGNTEAFF. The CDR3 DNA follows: TGTGCCAGCAGTTACTCGTTAGAGTCGGGGAACACTGAAGCTTTCTTT.

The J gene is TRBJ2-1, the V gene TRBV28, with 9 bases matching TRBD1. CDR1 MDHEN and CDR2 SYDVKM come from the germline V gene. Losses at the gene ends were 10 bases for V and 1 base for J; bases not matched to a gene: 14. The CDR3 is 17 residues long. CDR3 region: CAIRSGTGRPSYNEQFF. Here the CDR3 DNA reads TGTGCCATCCGTTCCGGGACAGGGCGACCTTCCTACAATGAGCAGTTCTTC.

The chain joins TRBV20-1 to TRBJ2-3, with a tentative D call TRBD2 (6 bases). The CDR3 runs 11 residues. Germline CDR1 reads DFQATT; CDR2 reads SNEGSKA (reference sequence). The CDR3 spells CSAGKTGTQYF. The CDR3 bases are TGCAGCGCGGGGAAGACGGGTACGCAGTATTTT.

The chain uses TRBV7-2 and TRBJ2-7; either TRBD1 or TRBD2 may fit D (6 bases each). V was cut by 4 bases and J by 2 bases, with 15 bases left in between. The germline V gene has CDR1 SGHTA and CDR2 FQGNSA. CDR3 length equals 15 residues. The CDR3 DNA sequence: TGTGCCAGCAGCTCGAGTTGGGGGGCCGCCTACGAGCAGTACTTC. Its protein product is CASSSSWGAAYEQYF.

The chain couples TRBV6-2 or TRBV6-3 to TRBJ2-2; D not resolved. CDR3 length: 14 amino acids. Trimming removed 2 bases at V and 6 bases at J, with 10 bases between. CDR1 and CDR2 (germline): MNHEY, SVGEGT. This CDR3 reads CASSYVPLPGELFF. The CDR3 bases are TGTGCCAGCAGTTACGTCCCTCTCCCCGGGGAGCTGTTTTTT.

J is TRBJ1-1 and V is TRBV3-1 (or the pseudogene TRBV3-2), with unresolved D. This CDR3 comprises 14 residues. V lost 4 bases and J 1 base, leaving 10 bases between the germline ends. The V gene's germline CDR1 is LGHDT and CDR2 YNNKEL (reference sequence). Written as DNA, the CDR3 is TGTGCCAGCAGCCCACGTCTCCAGAACACTGAAGCTTTCTTT. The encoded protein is CASSPRLQNTEAFF.

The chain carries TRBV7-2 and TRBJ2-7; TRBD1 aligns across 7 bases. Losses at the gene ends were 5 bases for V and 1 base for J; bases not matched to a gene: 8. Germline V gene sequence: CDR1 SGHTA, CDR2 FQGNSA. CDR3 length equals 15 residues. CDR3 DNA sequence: TGTGCCAGCAGCCAACTCGGGACAGTTTCCTACGAGCAGTACTTC. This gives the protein CASSQLGTVSYEQYF.

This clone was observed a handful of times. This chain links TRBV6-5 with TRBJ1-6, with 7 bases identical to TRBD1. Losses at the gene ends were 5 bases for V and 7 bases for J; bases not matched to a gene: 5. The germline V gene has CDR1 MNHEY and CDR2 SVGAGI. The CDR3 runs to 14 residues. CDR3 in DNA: TGTGCCAGCAGTATAACAGGGGAGAATTCACCCCTCCACTTT. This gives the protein CASSITGENSPLHF.

The CDR3 sequence is CASRTGTTTGELFF. For the CDR3, the DNA is TGTGCCAGCAGGACCGGGACTACCACCGGGGAGCTGTTTTTT. The J gene is TRBJ2-2, the V gene TRBV7-9; 7 positions match TRBD2. After removal of 6 bases from V and 4 bases from J, the junction contained 5 bases not matched to a gene. The CDR3 sequence is 14 residues long. Per the germline V gene, CDR1 is SEHNR and CDR2 is FQNEAQ (reference sequence).

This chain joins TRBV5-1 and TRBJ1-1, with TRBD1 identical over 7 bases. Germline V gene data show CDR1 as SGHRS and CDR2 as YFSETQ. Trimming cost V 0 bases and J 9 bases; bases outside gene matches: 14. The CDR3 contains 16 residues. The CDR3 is CASSLASRQGGVKAFF. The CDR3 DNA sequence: TGCGCCAGCAGCTTGGCCTCTCGTCAGGGGGGTGTGAAAGCTTTCTTT. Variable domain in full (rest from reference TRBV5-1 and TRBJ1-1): KAGVTQTPRYLIKTRGQQVTLSCSPISGHRSVSWYQQTPGQGLQFLFEYFSETQRNKGNFPGRFSGRQFSNSRSEMNVSTLELGDSALYLCASSLASRQGGVKAFFGQGTRLTVV.

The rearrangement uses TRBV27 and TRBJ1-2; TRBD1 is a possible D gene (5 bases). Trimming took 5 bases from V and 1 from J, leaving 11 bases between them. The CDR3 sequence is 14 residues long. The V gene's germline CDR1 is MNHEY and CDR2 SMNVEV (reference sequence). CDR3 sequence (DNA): TGTGCCAGCAGTGTTACAGGATTTAACTATGGCTACACCTTC. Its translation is CASSVTGFNYGYTF.

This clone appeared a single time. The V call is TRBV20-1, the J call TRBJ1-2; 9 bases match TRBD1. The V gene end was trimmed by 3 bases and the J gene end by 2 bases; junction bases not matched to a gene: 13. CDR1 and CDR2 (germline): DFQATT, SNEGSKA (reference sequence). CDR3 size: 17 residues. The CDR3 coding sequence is TGCAGTGCTAGTGTAGCTTGGGACAGGGCCCTCAACTATGGCTACACCTTC. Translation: CSASVAWDRALNYGYTF.

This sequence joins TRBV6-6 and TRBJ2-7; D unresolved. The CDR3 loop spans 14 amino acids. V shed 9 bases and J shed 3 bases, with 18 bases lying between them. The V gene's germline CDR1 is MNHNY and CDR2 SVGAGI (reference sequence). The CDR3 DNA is TGTGCCAGTTCCCCTAAAGCGCGGAGCTACGAGCAGTACTTC. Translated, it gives CASSPKARSYEQYF.

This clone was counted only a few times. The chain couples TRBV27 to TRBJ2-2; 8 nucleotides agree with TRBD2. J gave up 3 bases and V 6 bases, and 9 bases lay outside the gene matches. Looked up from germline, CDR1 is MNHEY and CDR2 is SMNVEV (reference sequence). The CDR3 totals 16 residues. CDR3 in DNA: TGTGCCAGCAGGGGAGCGGGGGCTTGGGACACCGGGGAGCTGTTTTTT. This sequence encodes CASRGAGAWDTGELFF.

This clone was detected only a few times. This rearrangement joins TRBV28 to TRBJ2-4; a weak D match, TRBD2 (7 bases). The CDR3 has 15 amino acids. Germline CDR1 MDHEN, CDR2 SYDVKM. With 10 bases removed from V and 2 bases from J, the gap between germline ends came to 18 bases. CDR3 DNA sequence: TGTGCCACCTGGGGAGGGGGGGCGACCAAAAACATTCAGTACTTC. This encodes CATWGGGATKNIQYF.

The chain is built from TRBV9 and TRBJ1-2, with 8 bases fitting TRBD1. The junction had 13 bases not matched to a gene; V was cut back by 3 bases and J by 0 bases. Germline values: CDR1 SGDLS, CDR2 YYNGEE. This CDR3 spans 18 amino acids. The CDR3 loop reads CASSGRGAGGLANYGYTF. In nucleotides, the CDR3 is TGTGCCAGCAGCGGCCGGGGGGCAGGGGGCTTAGCTAACTATGGCTACACCTTC.

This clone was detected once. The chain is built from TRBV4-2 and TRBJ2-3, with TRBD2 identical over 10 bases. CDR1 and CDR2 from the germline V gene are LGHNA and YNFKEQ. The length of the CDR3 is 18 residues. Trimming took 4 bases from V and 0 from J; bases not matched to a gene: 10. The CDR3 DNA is TGTGCCAGCAGCCTTATGAGACTAGCGGGTACTAGCACAGATACGCAGTATTTT. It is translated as CASSLMRLAGTSTDTQYF.

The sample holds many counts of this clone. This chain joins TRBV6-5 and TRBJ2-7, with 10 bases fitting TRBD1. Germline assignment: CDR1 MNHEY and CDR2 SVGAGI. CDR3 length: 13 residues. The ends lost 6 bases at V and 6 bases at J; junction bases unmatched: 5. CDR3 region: CASRWDRGLEQYF. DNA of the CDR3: TGTGCCAGCAGATGGGACAGGGGTCTCGAGCAGTACTTC.

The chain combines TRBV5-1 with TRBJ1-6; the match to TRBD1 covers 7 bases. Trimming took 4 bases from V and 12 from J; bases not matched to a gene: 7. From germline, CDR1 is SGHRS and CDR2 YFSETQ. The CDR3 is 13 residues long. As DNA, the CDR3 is TGCGCCAGCAGCCCCGGGACAGTAGGACCCCTCCACTTT. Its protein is CASSPGTVGPLHF.

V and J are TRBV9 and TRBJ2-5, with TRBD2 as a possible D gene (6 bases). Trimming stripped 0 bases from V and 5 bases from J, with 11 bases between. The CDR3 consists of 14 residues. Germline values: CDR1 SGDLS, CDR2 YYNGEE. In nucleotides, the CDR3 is TGTGCCAGCAGCGTAGGGGGGACTTCGGAGACCCAGTACTTC. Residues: CASSVGGTSETQYF.

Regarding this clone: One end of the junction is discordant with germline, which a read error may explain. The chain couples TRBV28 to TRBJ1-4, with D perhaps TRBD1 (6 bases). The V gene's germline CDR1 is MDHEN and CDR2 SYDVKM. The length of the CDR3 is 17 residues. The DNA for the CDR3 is TGTGCCAGCAGTTTAATTGGCAAGAGGGGGACTAGTGAAAAACTGTTTTTT. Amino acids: CASSLIGKRGTSEKLFF.